This T cell receptor beta chain is drawn from a study of beta chain features in type 1 diabetes. Whole-study findings and limits: All four CD4+ subsets of Type 1 diabetes patients contained TCRB CDR3s that were moderately but significantly shorter.

The CDR3 length is 14 residues. The germline gives CDR1 MDHEN, CDR2 SYDVKM. This clone has just a few counts. Its antigen is unknown. At one end the junction does not follow the germline gene, possibly because of a read error. Of the isolated RNA, all was reverse transcribed, and so the sequenced material was expressed TCRB transcripts. Method: immunoSEQ multiplex PCR; TCRdb's copy keeps in-frame clones and lacks some. Of a few hundred thousand clones in the sample, about 10% were seen once. V is TRBV28 and J is TRBJ2-7; maybe TRBD1 (5 bases). This TCR was sampled from a young man with type 1 diabetes. The material sequenced was central memory CD4+ T cells from blood. CDR3 nucleotide sequence: TGTGCCAGCACCAACCCCACAGGCTCCAACGAGCAGTACTTC. Amino acids: CASTNPTGSNEQYF.